These 15 T cell receptor beta chains came from one sample sequenced in a study of beta chain features in type 1 diabetes. Overall study findings and caveats: TCRB CDR3s were moderately but significantly shorter in Type 1 diabetes patients in all four CD4+ subsets.

Their specific antigens are unknown. Expressed TCRB transcripts were sequenced after all isolated RNA was converted to cDNA. Some clones are missing from TCRdb's copy, which holds only in-frame ones; the method was immunoSEQ multiplex PCR. The sample has tens of thousands of clones, roughly 50% seen once. The sequenced material came from central memory CD4+ T cells from blood. The receptors derive from a man aged 25 to 40 with type 1 diabetes.

The rearrangement links TRBV6-5 to TRBJ2-4, with D possibly TRBD2 on 5 matching bases. Per the germline V gene, CDR1 is MNHEY and CDR2 is SVGAGI. CDR3 length equals 12 residues. Trimming removed 7 bases from V and 6 bases from J, with 10 bases in between. CDR3 protein: CASTSRGNIQYF. CDR3 coding DNA: TGTGCCAGCACCTCCCGGGGAAACATTCAGTACTTC.

This clone was seen only a few times. The chain uses TRBV7-2 and TRBJ2-5, with TRBD2 matching 7 bases. The J call may be incorrect, as the DNA end agrees better with TRBJ2-7. The CDR3 covers 15 residues. Germline-derived CDR1 and CDR2 are SGHTA and FQGNSA. DNA for the CDR3: TGTGCCAGCAGCTTAGGAGCACTAGCGAGGAACGAGCAGTACTTC. It is translated as CASSLGALARNEQYF.

The chain uses TRBV5-1 and TRBJ2-5; perhaps TRBD1 as D (5 bases). Germline CDR1 is SGHRS and CDR2 is YFSETQ. This CDR3 spans 15 amino acids. V gave up 2 bases and J gave up 0 bases, with 11 bases separating them. The CDR3: CASSLSKGYQETQYF. CDR3 in DNA: TGCGCCAGCAGCTTAAGTAAGGGGTACCAAGAGACCCAGTACTTC. Full variable domain (outside the CDR3, taken from reference TRBV5-1 and TRBJ2-5): KAGVTQTPRYLIKTRGQQVTLSCSPISGHRSVSWYQQTPGQGLQFLFEYFSETQRNKGNFPGRFSGRQFSNSRSEMNVSTLELGDSALYLCASSLSKGYQETQYFGPGTRLLVL.

V is TRBV5-4 and J is TRBJ2-3, with 11 bases aligning to TRBD1. The CDR3 consists of 17 residues. V lost 1 base and J lost 5; bases outside the gene matches: 9. CDR1 is SGHNT and CDR2 is YYREEE in the germline V gene (reference sequence). CDR3 protein: CASSLPPGQGAGDTQYF. DNA for the CDR3: TGTGCCAGCAGCTTGCCCCCCGGACAGGGGGCGGGAGATACGCAGTATTTT.

The gene calls are TRBV7-9 and TRBJ2-2, with 10 bases identical to TRBD2. Unmatched junction bases numbered 6, after V lost 2 bases and J lost 9 bases. CDR3 size: 15 residues. CDR1 and CDR2 from the germline V gene are SEHNR and FQNEAQ (reference sequence). The CDR3 coding sequence is TGTGCCAGCAGCTTAATGCTAGCGGGGGCCCGGGAGCTGTTTTTT. Residues: CASSLMLAGARELFF. Full variable domain (outside the CDR3, taken from reference TRBV7-9 and TRBJ2-2): DTGVSQNPRHKITKRGQNVTFRCDPISEHNRLYWYRQTLGQGPEFLTYFQNEAQLEKSRLLSDRFSAERPKGSFSTLEIQRTEQGDSAMYLCASSLMLAGARELFFGEGSRLTVL.

This clone was seen only a few times. This sequence joins TRBV6-1 and TRBJ1-4; no clear D gene. The V gene lost 4 bases and the J gene lost 6 bases, with 9 bases spanning the gap. CDR1 and CDR2 from the germline V gene are MNHNS and SASEGT. CDR3 length equals 13 residues. The chain's CDR3 is CASSASADEKLFF. CDR3 coding DNA: TGTGCCAGCAGTGCATCCGCGGATGAAAAACTGTTTTTT.

The V and J genes are TRBV11-3 and TRBJ2-3, with 8 bases identical to TRBD2. Germline V gene lookup returns CDR1 SGHNT and CDR2 YENEEA. The ends lost 3 bases at V and 2 bases at J; junction bases unmatched: 7. This CDR3 contains 16 residues. In DNA, the CDR3 is TGTGCCAGCAGCTTCAGTAGCGGGACCCTCACAGATACGCAGTATTTT. As protein: CASSFSSGTLTDTQYF.

This clone was observed a handful of times. This chain links TRBV6-5 with TRBJ2-3, with a tentative D call TRBD1 (6 bases). CDR3 length equals 15 residues. Germline CDR1 is MNHEY and CDR2 is SVGAGI. Trimming removed 3 bases from V and 0 bases from J, with 10 bases in between. In DNA form, the CDR3 reads TGTGCCAGCAGTTATGGACAGCTAAGCACAGATACGCAGTATTTT. Amino acid sequence: CASSYGQLSTDTQYF.

This clone was counted only a few times. This chain connects TRBV11-1 to TRBJ2-5; TRBD1 matches 7 bases. Trimming cost V 5 bases and J 7 bases; bases outside gene matches: 1. Germline V gene lookup returns CDR1 SGHAT and CDR2 FQDESV (reference sequence). The CDR3 is 11 residues long. The CDR3 loop is CASSPGGTQYF. The CDR3 DNA is TGTGCCAGCAGCCCAGGGGGGACCCAGTACTTC.

The chain links TRBV5-1 to TRBJ2-1; 9 bases align to TRBD1. The V segment lost 6 bases and the J segment 2 bases; nucleotides outside the gene matches: 6. This CDR3 has 15 residues. Germline-derived CDR1 and CDR2 are SGHRS and YFSETQ. The CDR3 bases are TGCGCCAGCACCATGGGACAGGGCGCCTACAATGAGCAGTTCTTC. Its protein product is CASTMGQGAYNEQFF.

The V and J genes are TRBV10-3 and TRBJ2-7; TRBD2 matches 10 bases. V gave up 3 bases and J gave up 4 bases; unmatched junction bases: 6. Germline V gene data show CDR1 as ENHRY and CDR2 as SYGVKD. The CDR3 sequence is 15 residues long. Written as DNA, the CDR3 is TGTGCCATCAGTGAAGGACTAGCGGCAATATACGAGCAGTACTTC. Residues: CAISEGLAAIYEQYF.

A single count supports this clone. This rearrangement joins TRBV5-1 to TRBJ1-1; 8 nucleotides agree with TRBD1. The junction had 9 bases not matched to a gene; V was cut back by 4 bases and J by 10 bases. This CDR3 is 13 amino acids long. The V gene's germline CDR1 is SGHRS and CDR2 YFSETQ. The CDR3 DNA reads TGCGCCAGCAGCCCCGGACAGGGTATCGTAGCTTTCTTT. Its protein is CASSPGQGIVAFF.

This chain connects TRBV5-6 to TRBJ1-2; 7 nucleotides align to TRBD1. The CDR3 sequence is 17 residues long. Trimming cost V 0 bases and J 4 bases; bases outside gene matches: 12. Germline V gives CDR1 SGHDT, CDR2 YYEEEE. CDR3 sequence (DNA): TGTGCCAGCAGCTTGGGGACAGGAGGCTTTGGGAGCTATGGCTACACCTTC. Translated, it gives CASSLGTGGFGSYGYTF. Full variable domain (missing parts from reference TRBV5-6 and TRBJ1-2): DAGVTQSPTHLIKTRGQQVTLRCSPKSGHDTVSWYQQALGQGPQFIFQYYEEEERQRGNFPDRFSGHQFPNYSSELNVNALLLGDSALYLCASSLGTGGFGSYGYTFGSGTRLTVV.

J is TRBJ1-1 and V is TRBV5-6; D remains unclear. The germline V gene encodes CDR1 SGHDT and CDR2 YYEEEE. The CDR3 runs 13 residues. Trimming took 7 bases from V and 1 from J, leaving 11 bases between them. The CDR3 loop reads CASALSPNTEAFF. In nucleotides, the CDR3 is TGTGCCAGCGCCCTAAGCCCGAACACTGAAGCTTTCTTT.

CDR3 amino acids: CASSLFHRGQGSDGYTF. In nucleotides, the CDR3 is TGTGCCAGCAGTTTATTTCACCGCGGACAGGGCTCCGATGGCTACACCTTC. The genes are TRBV28 and TRBJ1-2; 8 bases align to TRBD1. The CDR3 loop spans 17 amino acids. Germline CDR1 reads MDHEN; CDR2 reads SYDVKM. Trimming removed 1 base from V and 6 bases from J; junction bases left unmatched: 13.